The clone carrying this T cell receptor (beta chain) was seen a few times. V dropped 7 bases and J dropped 5 bases, with 20 bases sitting between them. The CDR3 has 14 residues. Germline V gene lookup returns CDR1 DFQATT and CDR2 SNEGSKA (reference sequence). The library targeted TCRbeta and was prepared with unique molecular identifiers. From the PCR reads, TCRdb called clonotypes with MiXCR, one entry per CDR3 protein. The sample carries approximately 510,000 distinct CDR3 sequences, around 20% recorded once. This specimen comes from a study of T-cell reconstitution after alpha-beta-depleted transplantation in children.

The source is a human donor who donated a stem cell graft to a child with acute lymphoblastic leukemia. V is TRBV20-1 and J is TRBJ1-2; D gene unclear. The sequencing here drew on PBMCs from the stem cell graft donor, taken from the stem cell graft. The CDR3 DNA sequence: TGCAGTGGCCAGGACCTATTTCTGGGGTATGGCTACACCTTC. This encodes CSGQDLFLGYGYTF.